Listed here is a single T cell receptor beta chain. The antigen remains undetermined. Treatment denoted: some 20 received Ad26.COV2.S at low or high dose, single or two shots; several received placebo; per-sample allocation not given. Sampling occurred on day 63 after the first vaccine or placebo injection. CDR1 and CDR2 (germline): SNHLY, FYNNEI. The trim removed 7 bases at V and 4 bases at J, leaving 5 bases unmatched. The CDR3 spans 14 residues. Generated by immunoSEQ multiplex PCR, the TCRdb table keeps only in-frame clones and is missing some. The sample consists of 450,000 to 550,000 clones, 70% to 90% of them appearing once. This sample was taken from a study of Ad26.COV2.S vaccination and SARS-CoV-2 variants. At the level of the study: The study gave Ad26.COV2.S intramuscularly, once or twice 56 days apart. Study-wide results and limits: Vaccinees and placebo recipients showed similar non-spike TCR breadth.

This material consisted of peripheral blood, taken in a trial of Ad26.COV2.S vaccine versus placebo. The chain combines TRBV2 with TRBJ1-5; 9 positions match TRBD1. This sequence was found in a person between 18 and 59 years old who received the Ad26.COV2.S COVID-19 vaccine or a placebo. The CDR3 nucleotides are TGTGCCAGCAAACGACAGGGGGGAAATCAGCCCCAGCATTTT. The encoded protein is CASKRQGGNQPQHF.